This T cell receptor beta chain was documented in a study of blood T cells in healthy people across ages. This clonotype was recorded many times. The junction shows a germline mismatch at one end, possibly a read error. For the second PCR, which ran for about 7 to 12 cycles, a sample-barcoded 5' primer and a J-beta primer mix were used. TCRdb fed the 5' RACE reads into MiXCR, producing one record per CDR3 protein. This sample has approximately 810,000 distinct CDR3 sequences; 25% to 30% occur once, and the top ten carry 17%. Sequences were obtained from blood. The TCR comes from a woman of 80 years or more in good health.

The CDR3 here is CASSFAKTGLETQYF. CDR3 nucleotide sequence: TGTGCTAGCAGCTTCGCAAAAACAGGGTTGGAGACCCAGTACTTC. This sequence joins TRBV7-7 and TRBJ2-5, with D perhaps matching TRBD1 (6 bases). The germline CDR1 and CDR2 sequences are SSHAT and FNYEAQ (reference sequence). The CDR3 runs 15 residues.